These 18 T cell receptor beta chains were all obtained from the same sample, sequenced in a study of blood T cell repertoires in COVID-19. This table comes from immunoSEQ multiplex PCR, and its TCRdb copy is limited to in-frame clones, with some not included. The sample shows 200,000 to 250,000 clones, about 90% of them seen only once. Input material: PBMCs or T cells enriched from blood (not recorded which). The receptors come from a man in his fifties or sixties who had been exposed to COVID-19.

This chain links TRBV19 with TRBJ1-2; D unclear. This CDR3 region has 14 residues. Trimming removed 0 bases from V and 2 bases from J, with 7 bases in between. CDR1 and CDR2 (germline): LNHDA, SQIVND (reference sequence). The CDR3 is CASSIDRGNYGYTF. CDR3 bases: TGTGCCAGTAGTATAGATCGGGGAAACTATGGCTACACCTTC.

This chain links TRBV5-4 with TRBJ2-2, with 7 positions matching TRBD2. In germline, CDR1 is SGHNT, CDR2 YYREEE (reference sequence). V shed 3 bases, J shed 8 bases, and the junction held 7 bases outside the gene matches. CDR3 length equals 14 residues. CDR3: CASSSGLPGGELFF. CDR3 DNA sequence: TGTGCCAGCAGCTCGGGACTACCCGGGGGGGAGCTGTTTTTT.

This clone has more than one count but fewer than ten. CDR3 sequence reads: CSGHSDDTQYF. The CDR3 coding sequence is TGCAGCGGCCACTCCGATGATACGCAGTATTTT. The chain joins TRBV29-1 to TRBJ2-3; D call uncertain. The CDR3 extends over 11 amino acids. Trimming removed 7 bases from V and 6 bases from J, with 11 bases in between. CDR1 and CDR2 from the germline V gene are SQVTM and ANQGSEA.

J is TRBJ2-2 and V is TRBV7-2; TRBD2 matches at 9 bases. The germline CDR1 and CDR2 sequences are SGHTA and FQGNSA. J was trimmed by 4 bases and V by 1 base; bases with no gene match: 4. The CDR3 length is 16 residues. The DNA of the CDR3 is TGTGCCAGCAGCTTAGGACTAGCGGAGGGCACCGGGGAGCTGTTTTTT. It specifies CASSLGLAEGTGELFF.

The chain joins TRBV9 to TRBJ1-1; 8 nucleotides match TRBD1. The CDR3 runs to 14 residues. Germline V gene lookup returns CDR1 SGDLS and CDR2 YYNGEE. V lost 4 bases to trimming and J lost 1 base; unmatched junction nucleotides: 3. The CDR3 nucleotides are TGTGCCAGCAGCACCGGGACAGGGAACACTGAAGCTTTCTTT. Translation: CASSTGTGNTEAFF. Full variable domain (remainder filled in from reference TRBV9 and TRBJ1-1): DSGVTQTPKHLITATGQRVTLRCSPRSGDLSVYWYQQSLDQGLQFLIQYYNGEERAKGNILERFSAQQFPDLHSELNLSSLELGDSALYFCASSTGTGNTEAFFGQGTRLTVV.

The chain links TRBV10-3 to TRBJ1-6, with D uncertain. This CDR3 contains 17 residues. Germline V CDR1 and CDR2: ENHRY, SYGVKD. With 10 bases removed from V and 5 bases from J, the gap between germline ends came to 24 bases. CDR3 coding DNA: TGTGCCACGACAAATCGGCGCAGGTTTACAGATAATTCACCCCTCCACTTT. Amino acids: CATTNRRRFTDNSPLHF.

This clone was detected ten times or more. The rearrangement uses TRBV30 and TRBJ1-3, with D unresolved. CDR3 length: 15 residues. V was trimmed by 3 bases and J by 1 base, leaving 13 bases between them. Per the germline V gene, CDR1 is GTSNPN and CDR2 is SVGIG (reference sequence). This CDR3 is CAWRTIRGSGNTIYF. The CDR3 nucleotides are TGTGCCTGGAGGACCATAAGAGGGTCTGGAAACACCATATATTTT.

The chain employs TRBV30 and TRBJ1-1; D possibly corresponds to TRBD1 (5 bases). This CDR3 is built from 13 residues. Trimming took 7 bases from V and 0 from J, leaving 12 bases between them. CDR1 and CDR2 from the germline V gene are GTSNPN and SVGIG (reference sequence). The CDR3 spells CAYFRGVNTEAFF. The CDR3 nucleotides are TGTGCCTACTTCCGGGGGGTGAACACTGAAGCTTTCTTT.

In DNA, the CDR3 is TGTGCCTGGAGCGAACCATCAGGGGTCAATGAGCAGTTCTTC. The encoded protein is CAWSEPSGVNEQFF. The chain links TRBV30 to TRBJ2-1, with D possibly being TRBD1 (6 bases). From germline, CDR1 is GTSNPN and CDR2 SVGIG (reference sequence). This CDR3 spans 14 amino acids. Between the trimmed V and J ends, which lost 3 bases and 6 bases, there was a span of 15 bases.

The chain couples TRBV5-1 to TRBJ2-5; weak D call: TRBD2 (5 bases). CDR3 length equals 15 residues. V was pared by 3 bases and J by 3 bases, with 15 bases between. Germline V gives CDR1 SGHRS, CDR2 YFSETQ. This chain's CDR3 is CASSSPGVLKETQYF. The DNA of the CDR3 is TGCGCCAGCAGCTCGCCCGGGGTTCTTAAAGAGACCCAGTACTTC.

V gene TRBV5-6 combines with J gene TRBJ2-6; 8 bases agree with TRBD1. Germline V gene lookup returns CDR1 SGHDT and CDR2 YYEEEE. This CDR3 contains 15 residues. J lost 3 bases, V lost 4 bases, and 3 bases had no gene match. The CDR3 region is CASSRTGLGANVLTF. CDR3 in DNA: TGTGCCAGCAGCCGGACAGGGCTTGGGGCCAACGTCCTGACTTTC.

This chain connects TRBV6-2 or TRBV6-3 to TRBJ1-2; D remains unclear. This CDR3 comprises 14 residues. Trimming removed 0 bases at V and 8 bases at J, with 13 bases between. Per the germline V gene, CDR1 is MNHEY and CDR2 is SVGEGT. The CDR3 bases are TGTGCCAGCAGTTACTCGATACATCTAGAGGGCTACACCTTC. Encoded protein: CASSYSIHLEGYTF.

Judged by abundance, this clone is medium-sized. The V call is TRBV6-5, the J call TRBJ1-2; TRBD1 might be the D (5 bases). V dropped 7 bases and J dropped 4 bases, with 19 bases sitting between them. This CDR3 comprises 15 residues. The germline CDR1 and CDR2 sequences are MNHEY and SVGAGI. CDR3 sequence reads: CASTQGASEGYGYTF. The DNA of the CDR3 is TGTGCCAGCACCCAAGGGGCCTCGGAGGGCTATGGCTACACCTTC.

This clone has just a few counts. The chain uses TRBV28 and TRBJ1-6; TRBD1 matches at 9 bases. V shed 4 bases and J 10 bases; nucleotides not matched to a gene: 5. The CDR3 runs to 14 residues. In germline, CDR1 is MDHEN, CDR2 SYDVKM. The chain's CDR3 is CASSSGDRVSPLHF. In nucleotides, the CDR3 is TGTGCCAGCAGTTCAGGGGACAGGGTATCACCCCTCCACTTT.

The chain recombines TRBV7-8 with TRBJ1-1, with 7 bases aligning to TRBD1. The V gene end was trimmed by 5 bases and the J gene end by 6 bases; junction bases not matched to a gene: 3. This CDR3 spans 12 amino acids. The V gene's germline CDR1 is SGHVS and CDR2 FQNEAQ. The CDR3 coding sequence is TGTGCCAGCAGCGAAGGGACAGCTGAAGCTTTCTTT. Protein: CASSEGTAEAFF.

The V and J genes are TRBV7-3 and TRBJ1-1, with no clear D. Trimming removed 3 bases at V and 1 base at J, with 6 bases between. Looked up from germline, CDR1 is SGHTA and CDR2 is FQGTGA. The CDR3 has 13 amino acids. CDR3 amino acids: CASSLQKNTEAFF. In DNA form, the CDR3 reads TGTGCCAGCAGCTTGCAGAAGAACACTGAAGCTTTCTTT.

The V call is TRBV4-1, the J call TRBJ2-2; TRBD2 agrees at 9 bases. The ends lost 4 bases at V and 1 base at J; junction bases unmatched: 10. Germline V CDR1 and CDR2: MGHRA, YSYEKL. The CDR3 length is 18 residues. The CDR3, as DNA: TGCGCCAGCAGCCGGTCACGCCTAGCGGGGCTGAACACCGGGGAGCTGTTTTTT. Its protein is CASSRSRLAGLNTGELFF.

The CDR3 is CAWVPLDRVVNYGYTF. CDR3 bases: TGTGCCTGGGTCCCCCTAGACAGGGTCGTTAACTATGGCTACACCTTC. This chain links TRBV30 with TRBJ1-2; 7 bases line up with TRBD1. The CDR3 has 16 residues. Germline V gene data show CDR1 as GTSNPN and CDR2 as SVGIG (reference sequence). V lost 5 bases and J lost 1; bases outside the gene matches: 13.